Presented here are 4 T cell receptor beta chains from one specimen sequenced in a study of T-cell reconstitution after alpha-beta-depleted transplantation in children. Study-wide results and limits: It was newly produced T cells that mostly accounted for T-cell counts and diversity one year after transplant.

For these receptors, no antigen is known. Unique molecular identifiers were used in preparing the TCRbeta library. TCRdb reprocessed the PCR reads via MiXCR and lists one record per CDR3 protein. The sample includes some 300,000 distinct CDR3 sequences, just over 7.5% seen only once; the top ten take around 9.8%. Sequencing was performed on peripheral blood, taken 360 days after TCRalphabeta/CD19-depleted stem cell transplant. Receptors were obtained from a female patient aged 2 to 10 who had a stem cell transplant for Fanconi anemia, so the T cells may come from the graft donor.

The J gene is TRBJ1-3, the V gene TRBV29-1, with TRBD1 identical over 8 bases. Trimming took 7 bases from V and 1 from J; bases not matched to a gene: 9. Germline V gene data show CDR1 as SQVTM and CDR2 as ANQGSEA. The CDR3 runs 15 residues. The CDR3 region has the DNA TGCAGCGCCATCAAGGACAGGGCGTCTGGAAACACCATATATTTT. As protein: CSAIKDRASGNTIYF.

This clonotype came up a few times. V usage is TRBV20-1 and J usage is TRBJ2-3; TRBD2 might be the D (5 bases). The CDR3 runs to 15 residues. Germline V lookup: CDR1 DFQATT, CDR2 SNEGSKA (reference sequence). V was cut by 6 bases and J by 4 bases, with 20 bases left in between. CDR3 in DNA: TGCAGTGCCCCGGTCCGGGTCGGGATAGCAGATACGCAGTATTTT. It encodes CSAPVRVGIADTQYF.

The chain links TRBV5-1 to TRBJ1-1; D gene ambiguous. Germline lookup yields CDR1 SGHRS and CDR2 YFSETQ. With 4 bases removed from V and 7 bases from J, the gap between germline ends came to 20 bases. CDR3 length equals 15 residues. The CDR3 reads CASSLIETTNHEAFF. The CDR3 DNA reads as TGCGCCAGCAGCCTTATAGAGACTACGAACCATGAAGCTTTCTTT.

This clonotype came up a few times. The rearrangement uses TRBV28 and TRBJ2-3, with D maybe TRBD2 (6 bases). CDR3 length: 17 residues. The V end was cut by 6 bases, the J end by 4 bases, with 23 bases between. Per the germline V gene, CDR1 is MDHEN and CDR2 is SYDVKM. This chain's CDR3 is CASSLPRPGLGADTQYF. The CDR3, as DNA: TGTGCCAGCAGCCTACCCCGACCGGGACTGGGGGCAGATACGCAGTATTTT. The entire variable domain, with the rest obtained from reference TRBV28 and TRBJ2-3, is as follows: DVKVTQSSRYLVKRTGEKVFLECVQDMDHENMFWYRQDPGLGLRLIYFSYDVKMKEKGDIPEGYSVSREKKERFSLILESASTNQTSMYLCASSLPRPGLGADTQYFGPGTRLTVL.